This TCR beta chain came from a study of blood T cell repertoires in COVID-19. TCRdb keeps only in-frame clones here, not all; method: immunoSEQ multiplex PCR. Among around 100,000 clones, more than 80% were seen once, and the ten largest hold 24%. Sequencing was performed on peripheral blood. This TCR was sampled from a human donor in a cohort sampled during active COVID-19.

The CDR3 loop is CASTDLPGRTYEQYF. CDR3 sequence (DNA): TGCGCCAGCACCGACCTCCCGGGGAGGACCTACGAGCAGTACTTC. The chain employs TRBV5-1 and TRBJ2-7; D possibly corresponds to TRBD2 (6 bases). This CDR3 contains 15 residues. V lost 6 bases and J 2 bases, leaving 18 bases between the germline ends. Germline assignment: CDR1 SGHRS and CDR2 YFSETQ.